This note documents a single T cell receptor (beta chain) sequence. Some clones are missing from TCRdb's copy, which holds only in-frame ones; the method was immunoSEQ multiplex PCR. The table lists about 5,900 clones, 81% of them singletons. The source of the sample is a study of OX40 agonist ivuxolimab in advanced cancers. At the level of the study: Mean age around 60 years, range about 23 to 80; around 80% male.

CDR3 length: 16 amino acids. V was clipped by 4 bases and J by 3 bases, with 15 bases between them. CDR1 and CDR2 (germline): MNHEY, SMNVEV (reference sequence). Sequencing used CD4+ or CD8+ T cells sorted from blood, obtained in a trial of the OX40 agonist ivuxolimab. The chain has TRBV27 and TRBJ1-4; D might be TRBD1 (5 bases). This clonotype was sampled from an adult with an advanced solid tumor such as melanoma, head and neck, liver or kidney cancer. CDR3 in amino acids: CASSSSYPRANEKLFF. For the CDR3, the DNA is TGTGCCAGCAGTTCGAGCTACCCCAGGGCTAATGAAAAACTGTTTTTT.